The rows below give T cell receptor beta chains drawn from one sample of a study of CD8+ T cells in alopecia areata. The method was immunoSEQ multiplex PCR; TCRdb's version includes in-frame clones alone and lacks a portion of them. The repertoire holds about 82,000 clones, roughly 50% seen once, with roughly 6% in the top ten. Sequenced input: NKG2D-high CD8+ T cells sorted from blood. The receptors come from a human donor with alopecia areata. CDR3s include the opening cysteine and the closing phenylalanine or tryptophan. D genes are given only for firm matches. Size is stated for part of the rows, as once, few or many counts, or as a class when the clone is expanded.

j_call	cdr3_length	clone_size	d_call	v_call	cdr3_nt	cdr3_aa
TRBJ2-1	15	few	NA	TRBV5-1	TGCGCCAGCAGCTTGGAAAACAGGTTATACAATGAGCAGTTCTTC	CASSLENRLYNEQFF
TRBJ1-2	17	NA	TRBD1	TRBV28	TGTGCCACCGGTAGATCCAAGGACAGGGCGGTCGACTATGGCTACACCTTC	CATGRSKDRAVDYGYTF
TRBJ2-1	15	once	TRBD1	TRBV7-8	TGTGCCAGCAGCTTGGGGACAGGGTCCTACAATGAGCAGTTCTTC	CASSLGTGSYNEQFF
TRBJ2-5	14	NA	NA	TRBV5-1	TGCGCCAGCAGCTTGGTGGGACTCCAAGAGACCCAGTACTTC	CASSLVGLQETQYF
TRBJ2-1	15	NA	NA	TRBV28	TGTGCCAGCAGTTCCGACACCTCCTCCTACAATGAGCAGTTCTTC	CASSSDTSSYNEQFF
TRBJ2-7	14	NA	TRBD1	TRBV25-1	TGTGCCAGCAGTGTCGGACAGGGGCACTACGAGCAGTACTTC	CASSVGQGHYEQYF
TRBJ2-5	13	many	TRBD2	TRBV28	TGTGCCAGCACCGCGGGGGGGCAGGAGACCCAGTACTTC	CASTAGGQETQYF
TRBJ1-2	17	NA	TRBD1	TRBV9	TGTGCCAGCAGCGGACAAGACGTTGGACAGGGGCTTTATGGCTACACCTTC	CASSGQDVGQGLYGYTF
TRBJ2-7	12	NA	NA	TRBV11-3	TGTGCCAGCAGCTTAGGGTCCGGCGAGCAGTACTTC	CASSLGSGEQYF
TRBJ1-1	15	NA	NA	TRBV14	TGTGCCAGCAGCCCCTTTGACAGTATGAACACTGAAGCTTTCTTT	CASSPFDSMNTEAFF
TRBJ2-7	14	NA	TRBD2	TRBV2	TGTGCCAGCAGTGGGGGGACTAACTCCTACGAGCAGTACTTC	CASSGGTNSYEQYF
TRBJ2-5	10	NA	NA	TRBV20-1	TGCAGTGAGGGTTCAGAGACCCAGTACTTC	CSEGSETQYF
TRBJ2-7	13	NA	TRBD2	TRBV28	TGTGCCAGTTCGTTAGCGGGAGGGGGAGAGCAGTACTTC	CASSLAGGGEQYF
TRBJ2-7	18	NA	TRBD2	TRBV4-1	TGCGCCAGCAGCCAACACGCGGCCCGGGAGGACCTCTCCTACGAGCAGTACTTC	CASSQHAAREDLSYEQYF
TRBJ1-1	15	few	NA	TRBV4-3	TGCGCCAGCAGCCACCTGACAGGTTCAAGATCGGAAGCTTTCTTT	CASSHLTGSRSEAFF
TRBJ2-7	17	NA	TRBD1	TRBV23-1	TGCGCCAGCAGTCACCGCTGGGACAGGGTGTCCTCCTACGAGCAGTACTTC	CASSHRWDRVSSYEQYF
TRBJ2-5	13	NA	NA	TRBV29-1	TGCAGCGTTGTGGTTCCCTCCGGAGAGACCCAGTACTTC	CSVVVPSGETQYF
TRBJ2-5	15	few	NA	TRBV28	TGTGCCAGCAGTTCGACCCGTACTAGCCAAGAGACCCAGTACTTC	CASSSTRTSQETQYF
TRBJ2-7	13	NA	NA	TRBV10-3	TGTGCCATCAGTGGAGAGGTTGGTGACGAGCAGTACTTC	CAISGEVGDEQYF
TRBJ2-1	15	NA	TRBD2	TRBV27	TGTGCCAGCAGTCAGCGGGGGGCATCGTACAATGAGCAGTTCTTC	CASSQRGASYNEQFF
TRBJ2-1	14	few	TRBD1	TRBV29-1	TGCAGCGTTCCTTGGACAGGGAGCTACAATGAGCAGTTCTTC	CSVPWTGSYNEQFF
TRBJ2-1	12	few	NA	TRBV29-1	TGCAGCGTTGAAGGACGGTACAATGAGCAGTTCTTC	CSVEGRYNEQFF
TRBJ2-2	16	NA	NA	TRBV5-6	TGTGCCAGCAGCTACGGTCGTCTGGGAGGTGGCGGGGAGCTGTTTTTT	CASSYGRLGGGGELFF
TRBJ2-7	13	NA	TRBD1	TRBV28	TGTGCCAGCAGTTTGACAGGGGCCAACGAGCAGTACTTC	CASSLTGANEQYF
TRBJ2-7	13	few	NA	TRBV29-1	TGCAGCGTTGAGTGGCCCAACTCCTACGAGCAGTACTTC	CSVEWPNSYEQYF
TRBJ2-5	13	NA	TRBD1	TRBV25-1	TGTGCCAGCGCAAACAGGGGTGGAGAGACCCAGTACTTC	CASANRGGETQYF
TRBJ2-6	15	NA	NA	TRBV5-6	TGTGCCAGCAGCTTGGTTGGCTCTGGGGCCAACGTCCTGACTTTC	CASSLVGSGANVLTF
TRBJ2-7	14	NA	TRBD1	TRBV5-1	TGCGCCAGCAGCTACAGGGGACAGAATTACGAGCAGTACTTC	CASSYRGQNYEQYF
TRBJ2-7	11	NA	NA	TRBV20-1	TGCAGTGCTAGAGATTCCCCCGAGCAGTACTTC	CSARDSPEQYF
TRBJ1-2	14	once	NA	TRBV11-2	TGTGCCAGCAGCTTATCTGGAGGGATCGGCGGCTACACCTTC	CASSLSGGIGGYTF
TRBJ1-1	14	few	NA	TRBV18	TGTGCCAGCTCACCCTCGGACAGGAACACTGAAGCTTTCTTT	CASSPSDRNTEAFF
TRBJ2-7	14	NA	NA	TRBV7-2	TGTGCCAGCAGCCCGAGTGGGGAAGAGTACGAGCAGTACTTC	CASSPSGEEYEQYF